Each of the 24 T cell receptor beta chains below was sequenced from the same sample in a study of CD8 T cells in ankylosing spondylitis. TCRdb re-called the 5' RACE reads through MiXCR, storing one row per CDR3 protein. The sample carries more than 250,000 distinct CDR3 sequences, less than 10% recorded once. Study findings and constraints: What appeared characteristic of ankylosing spondylitis blood was a TCR beta motif of under 10 highly homologous variants.

No antigen has been assigned to these receptors. The sample was blood, either unsorted or a sorted T cell fraction (not recorded which). These receptors originate from a male donor with ankylosing spondylitis.

The genes are TRBV28 and TRBJ2-1; the D is unclear. The CDR3 is made up of 11 amino acids. In germline, CDR1 is MDHEN, CDR2 SYDVKM. Trimming removed 6 bases from V and 8 bases from J, with 8 bases in between. The CDR3 DNA reads TGTGCCAGCAGCCTAGAGTATGAGCAGTTCTTC. Translated: CASSLEYEQFF.

This clonotype was seen more than once but under ten times. The chain has TRBV27 and TRBJ2-1, with unresolved D. V lost 2 bases and J 4 bases, leaving 18 bases between the germline ends. The CDR3 totals 17 residues. CDR1 MNHEY and CDR2 SMNVEV come from the germline V gene (reference sequence). CDR3 sequence reads: CASSLGPGASVYNEQFF. CDR3 coding DNA: TGTGCCAGCAGTTTAGGTCCCGGTGCGTCAGTTTACAATGAGCAGTTCTTC.

This clonotype was observed at least ten times. The genes are TRBV29-1 and TRBJ2-3; TRBD2 matches at 11 bases. Trimming cost V 8 bases and J 3 bases; bases outside gene matches: 7. CDR1 is SQVTM, CDR2 ANQGSEA, per germline. The CDR3 runs to 14 residues. The CDR3 loop reads CSPRLAGTTDTQYF. As DNA, the CDR3 is TGCAGCCCACGACTAGCGGGAACGACAGATACGCAGTATTTT.

V gene TRBV5-1 combines with J gene TRBJ2-7, with D hard to call. This CDR3 spans 16 amino acids. V was clipped by 3 bases and J by 1 base, with 17 bases between them. The germline V gene encodes CDR1 SGHRS and CDR2 YFSETQ. CDR3 protein: CASSWELVGVSYEQYF. The CDR3 bases are TGCGCCAGCAGCTGGGAATTGGTCGGCGTATCCTACGAGCAGTACTTC.

There are a few counts of this clonotype. The CDR3 here is CASRGSGVRSSYNEQFF. CDR3 DNA: TGTGCCAGCAGGGGATCAGGTGTGCGGAGCTCCTACAATGAGCAGTTCTTC. This chain joins TRBV28 and TRBJ2-1; D unresolved. Germline CDR1 is MDHEN and CDR2 is SYDVKM. V was cut by 6 bases and J by 0 bases, with 18 bases left in between. The length of the CDR3 is 17 residues.

This clonotype was picked up a small number of times. The DNA of the CDR3 is TGCGCCAGCAGCTTGGTGGGGGGAACGGGGGAGCAGTACTTC. This translates into CASSLVGGTGEQYF. This chain connects TRBV5-1 to TRBJ2-7; tentative D call: TRBD2 (6 bases). This CDR3 is 14 amino acids long. Germline V CDR1 and CDR2: SGHRS, YFSETQ. Trimming took 0 bases from V and 7 from J, leaving 14 bases between them. The full variable domain, its missing parts supplied by reference TRBV5-1 and TRBJ2-7, is KAGVTQTPRYLIKTRGQQVTLSCSPISGHRSVSWYQQTPGQGLQFLFEYFSETQRNKGNFPGRFSGRQFSNSRSEMNVSTLELGDSALYLCASSLVGGTGEQYFGPGTRLTVT.

In its sample, this clonotype was seen many times. The genes are TRBV12-3 or TRBV12-4 and TRBJ2-7; D possibly corresponds to TRBD2 (6 bases). V lost 8 bases and J lost 5, with 13 bases in between. This CDR3 contains 12 residues. The CDR3 here is CASSLGGDEQYF. The CDR3 DNA is TGTGCCAGCTCCCTGGGGGGTGACGAGCAGTACTTC.

This clonotype was seen a handful of times. This chain connects TRBV20-1 to TRBJ1-1; no clear D. The germline V gene encodes CDR1 DFQATT and CDR2 SNEGSKA (reference sequence). The CDR3 sequence is 12 residues long. The CDR3: CTAAGMNTEAFF. The CDR3 nucleotides read TGCACCGCGGCCGGAATGAACACTGAAGCTTTCTTT.

This clonotype was seen a handful of times. The V and J genes are TRBV20-1 and TRBJ2-7, with D possibly TRBD2 on 5 matching bases. CDR3 length: 13 amino acids. V was trimmed by 0 bases and J by 5 bases, leaving 11 bases between them. CDR1 is DFQATT and CDR2 is SNEGSKA in the germline V gene (reference sequence). The CDR3 here is CSARDLAVNEQYF. CDR3 DNA sequence: TGCAGTGCTAGAGACCTAGCTGTCAACGAGCAGTACTTC.

This clonotype was counted between two and nine times. In nucleotides, the CDR3 is TGTGCCAGCAGCAAAGTCAGCTCTGGAAACACCATATATTTT. Its protein is CASSKVSSGNTIYF. This chain uses TRBV12-3 or TRBV12-4 with TRBJ1-3; no reliable D call. V gave up 6 bases and J gave up 0 bases, with 9 bases separating them. The CDR3 runs to 14 residues.

This clonotype was counted a few times. V is TRBV7-7 and J is TRBJ2-7, with TRBD2 identical over 8 bases. The CDR3 covers 16 residues. Germline-derived CDR1 and CDR2 are SSHAT and FNYEAQ (reference sequence). V gave up 2 bases and J gave up 3 bases; unmatched junction bases: 9. CDR3 in amino acids: CASSLRDTSGSYEQYF. CDR3 bases: TGTGCCAGCAGCTTACGGGATACTAGCGGCAGCTACGAGCAGTACTTC.

This clonotype was found a few times. This chain uses TRBV27 with TRBJ2-2; no clear D. The V end lost 8 bases, the J end lost 0 bases, and 4 bases lay between the germline ends. The CDR3 consists of 12 residues. Germline loops: CDR1 MNHEY, CDR2 SMNVEV (reference sequence). CDR3 coding DNA: TGTGCCAGCGGTGCGAACACCGGGGAGCTGTTTTTT. As protein: CASGANTGELFF.

This clonotype was observed a few times. The chain has TRBV20-1 and TRBJ2-2; 15 bases fit TRBD2. Per germline, CDR1 DFQATT and CDR2 SNEGSKA (reference sequence). The J segment lost 4 bases and the V segment lost 4 bases, leaving 4 bases of the junction unmatched. This CDR3 spans 16 amino acids. CDR3 residues: CSATGTSGRTTGELFF. In DNA form, the CDR3 reads TGCAGTGCTACCGGGACTAGCGGGAGGACCACCGGGGAGCTGTTTTTT.

This clonotype was observed once. V is TRBV6-1 and J is TRBJ2-3; the match to TRBD2 covers 15 bases. Germline V gene lookup returns CDR1 MNHNS and CDR2 SASEGT. This CDR3 contains 17 residues. V was pared by 5 bases and J by 1 base, with 4 bases of the junction left unmatched. The CDR3 region has the DNA TGTGCCAGCAGTCCACGGACTAGCGGGAGGGGCACAGATACGCAGTATTTT. Its translation is CASSPRTSGRGTDTQYF.

This clonotype was seen only a few times. The chain links TRBV9 to TRBJ1-1, with TRBD1 identical over 7 bases. J lost 5 bases, V lost 0 bases, and 10 bases had no gene match. The CDR3 is 16 residues long. The germline V gene has CDR1 SGDLS and CDR2 YYNGEE. DNA for the CDR3: TGTGCCAGCAGCGTAGACGGTTACAGGGGTGAAACTGAAGCTTTCTTT. Amino acids: CASSVDGYRGETEAFF.

The CDR3 region is CASSSDRGFETQYF. CDR3 in DNA: TGTGCCAGCAGCTCCGACAGGGGTTTTGAGACCCAGTACTTC. The rearrangement links TRBV5-6 to TRBJ2-5; 8 bases agree with TRBD1. The CDR3 spans 14 residues. CDR1 is SGHDT, CDR2 YYEEEE, per germline. Losses at the gene ends were 3 bases for V and 5 bases for J; bases not matched to a gene: 6.

This clonotype has a handful of counts. The chain couples TRBV29-1 to TRBJ2-7, with a possible D match to TRBD2 (6 bases). V was shortened by 8 bases and J by 5 bases, with 19 bases between the two germline ends. The CDR3 is 13 amino acids. The germline CDR1 and CDR2 sequences are SQVTM and ANQGSEA. For the CDR3, the DNA is TGCAGCTTCCGGCAGCGGGTATCCAACGAGCAGTACTTC. Protein product: CSFRQRVSNEQYF.

The gene calls are TRBV7-3 and TRBJ2-1; 11 bases match TRBD1. The CDR3 totals 14 residues. The V gene's germline CDR1 is SGHTA and CDR2 FQGTGA. V lost 5 bases to trimming and J lost 8 bases; unmatched junction nucleotides: 5. CDR3 residues: CASSVDRGLDEQFF. CDR3 coding DNA: TGTGCCAGCAGCGTGGACAGGGGGCTTGATGAGCAGTTCTTC. The full variable domain, completed using reference TRBV7-3 and TRBJ2-1, is GAGVSQTPSNKVTEKGKYVELRCDPISGHTALYWYRQSLGQGPEFLIYFQGTGAADDSGLPNDRFFAVRPEGSVSTLKIQRTERGDSAVYLCASSVDRGLDEQFFGPGTRLTVL.

There are many counts of this clonotype. J is TRBJ1-1 and V is TRBV2; a weak D match, TRBD1 (6 bases). This CDR3 has 14 residues. V lost 6 bases, J lost 6 bases, and 17 bases lay in between. The germline V gene has CDR1 SNHLY and CDR2 FYNNEI. The CDR3 DNA is TGTGCCAGCAGCAAAAACCAGGGGATCGCTGAAGCTTTCTTT. This translates into CASSKNQGIAEAFF.

The J gene is TRBJ2-5, the V gene TRBV7-2; D unclear. The CDR3 contains 17 residues. The V gene lost 6 bases and the J gene lost 4 bases, with 24 bases spanning the gap. Germline loops: CDR1 SGHTA, CDR2 FQGNSA. The DNA for the CDR3 is TGTGCCAGCAGTCTAGGACCCTACCGCTCTCCGCGAGAGACCCAGTACTTC. Translating it yields CASSLGPYRSPRETQYF.

This clonotype has at least ten counts. The V and J genes are TRBV28 and TRBJ2-7; no firm D call. V lost 3 bases to trimming and J lost 2 bases, with 8 bases between them. The CDR3 has 13 amino acids. From germline, CDR1 is MDHEN and CDR2 SYDVKM. CDR3 loop: CASSFRTPYEQYF. The CDR3 bases are TGTGCCAGCAGTTTCAGGACCCCCTACGAGCAGTACTTC.

There are a few counts of this clonotype. V usage is TRBV4-3 and J usage is TRBJ2-5; D not certain. Germline CDR1 reads LGHNA; CDR2 reads YSLEER. The germline V and J ends were trimmed by 1 base and 5 bases, with 11 bases remaining between them. The CDR3 contains 14 residues. The CDR3 loop reads CASSQAWPSETQYF. The CDR3 DNA sequence: TGCGCCAGCAGCCAAGCTTGGCCGTCGGAGACCCAGTACTTC.

This clonotype was seen a handful of times. V and J are TRBV20-1 and TRBJ1-3; D not resolved. Per the germline V gene, CDR1 is DFQATT and CDR2 is SNEGSKA (reference sequence). The V and J ends lost 5 bases and 0 bases respectively, with 5 bases between them. The CDR3 consists of 12 residues. The CDR3: CSARGSGNTIYF. Here the CDR3 DNA reads TGCAGTGCTCGCGGCTCTGGAAACACCATATATTTT.

V usage is TRBV5-1 and J usage is TRBJ2-5; D may be TRBD2 (5 bases). V was cut by 5 bases and J by 2 bases, with 13 bases left in between. Germline values: CDR1 SGHRS, CDR2 YFSETQ. The CDR3 extends over 14 amino acids. The CDR3, as DNA: TGCGCCAGCAGTCTCAACAGCGGTCAAGAGACCCAGTACTTC. It translates to CASSLNSGQETQYF.